The 10 T cell receptor beta chains in this list originate from one sample, sequenced in a study of OX40 agonist ivuxolimab in advanced cancers. The protocol was immunoSEQ multiplex PCR, while the TCRdb copy is restricted to in-frame clones and leaves out a portion. Among tens of thousands of clones listed, 80% to 90% were seen once. The sample here was CD4+ or CD8+ T cells sorted from blood, taken in a trial of the OX40 agonist ivuxolimab. All receptors come from an adult with an advanced solid tumor such as melanoma, head and neck, liver or kidney cancer.

The chain is built from TRBV9 and TRBJ2-3; D possibly corresponds to TRBD1 (5 bases). V was pared by 3 bases and J by 7 bases, with 12 bases between. From germline, CDR1 is SGDLS and CDR2 YYNGEE. CDR3 length: 13 residues. The CDR3 sequence: CASSGTTQNTQYF. The CDR3 region has the DNA TGTGCCAGCAGCGGGACAACGCAAAATACGCAGTATTTT.

This clone was seen a few times. The chain joins TRBV19 to TRBJ2-2; 7 bases agree with TRBD2. The CDR3 is 15 residues long. Germline loops: CDR1 LNHDA, CDR2 SQIVND (reference sequence). Trimming took 5 bases from V and 3 from J; bases not matched to a gene: 6. The CDR3 sequence: CASSPTSAYTGELFF. The CDR3 DNA sequence: TGTGCCAGTAGTCCAACTAGCGCCTACACCGGGGAGCTGTTTTTT.

The chain recombines TRBV7-6 with TRBJ1-1; the match to TRBD1 covers 10 bases. Germline CDR1 and CDR2: SGHVS and FNYEAQ. Losses at the gene ends were 5 bases for V and 4 bases for J; bases not matched to a gene: 4. This CDR3 contains 14 residues. The DNA of the CDR3 is TGTGCCAGCAGCGCTCGGACAGGGGGCACTGAAGCTTTCTTT. Residues: CASSARTGGTEAFF.

The CDR3 region is CASSSPQLHTEAFF. The CDR3 DNA follows: TGCGCCAGCAGCTCTCCGCAGCTTCACACTGAAGCTTTCTTT. The gene calls are TRBV5-1 and TRBJ1-1, with no clear D. The CDR3 totals 14 residues. Per germline, CDR1 SGHRS and CDR2 YFSETQ. The V end lost 3 bases, the J end lost 3 bases, and 12 bases lay between the germline ends. Full variable domain (remainder filled in from reference TRBV5-1 and TRBJ1-1): KAGVTQTPRYLIKTRGQQVTLSCSPISGHRSVSWYQQTPGQGLQFLFEYFSETQRNKGNFPGRFSGRQFSNSRSEMNVSTLELGDSALYLCASSSPQLHTEAFFGQGTRLTVV.

J is TRBJ1-5 and V is TRBV30, with D possibly matching TRBD1 (6 bases). CDR3 length: 12 amino acids. The V gene lost 0 bases and the J gene lost 9 bases, with 9 bases spanning the gap. Germline V gene lookup returns CDR1 GTSNPN and CDR2 SVGIG (reference sequence). DNA for the CDR3: TGTGCCTGGAGTGTAGGGGGAAGGCCCCAGCATTTT. Its translation: CAWSVGGRPQHF.

The chain is built from TRBV4-2 and TRBJ2-5; possibly TRBD2 for D (5 bases). The CDR3 contains 15 residues. V dropped 3 bases and J dropped 0 bases, with 11 bases sitting between them. Germline V gene sequence: CDR1 LGHNA, CDR2 YNFKEQ. The CDR3 loop is CASSQRVGDQETQYF. CDR3 in DNA: TGTGCCAGCAGCCAGCGGGTCGGGGACCAAGAGACCCAGTACTTC.

This clone has just one count. V and J are TRBV18 and TRBJ1-2; D is possibly TRBD1 (6 bases). The V gene lost 3 bases and the J gene lost 8 bases, with 13 bases spanning the gap. The CDR3 length is 13 residues. Germline values: CDR1 KGHSH, CDR2 LQKENI. The CDR3 reads CASSPDSEGGYTF. CDR3 nucleotide sequence: TGTGCCAGCTCACCGGACAGCGAGGGGGGCTACACCTTC.

This clone was observed a single time. This chain links TRBV20-1 with TRBJ2-7; no clear D gene. The germline V and J ends were trimmed by 3 bases and 3 bases, with 6 bases remaining between them. The CDR3 extends over 11 amino acids. The germline V gene has CDR1 DFQATT and CDR2 SNEGSKA (reference sequence). The CDR3 region is CSASSDYEQYF. CDR3 DNA sequence: TGCAGTGCTAGTAGTGACTACGAGCAGTACTTC.

The genes are TRBV5-1 and TRBJ1-4, with D possibly being TRBD1 (6 bases). CDR3 length: 16 residues. The germline gives CDR1 SGHRS, CDR2 YFSETQ. Trimming stripped 4 bases from V and 0 bases from J, with 13 bases between. Written as DNA, the CDR3 is TGCGCCAGCAGCCTTCAGGGGCCCTCAACTAATGAAAAACTGTTTTTT. Residues: CASSLQGPSTNEKLFF.

This clone was recorded a few times. The CDR3 protein is CASSSPKGAETQYF. The CDR3 nucleotides read TGTGCCAGCAGCTCACCCAAGGGCGCCGAGACCCAGTACTTC. The J gene is TRBJ2-5, the V gene TRBV5-5; no reliable D call. With 3 bases removed from V and 5 bases from J, the gap between germline ends came to 14 bases. The germline gives CDR1 SGHKS, CDR2 YYEKEE (reference sequence). This CDR3 has 14 amino acids.